The rows below give T cell receptor beta chains drawn from one sample of a study of T cells after yellow fever vaccination. TCRdb redid the calling of the 5' RACE reads with MiXCR, one entry per CDR3 protein. In the table there are some 300,000 distinct CDR3 sequences, 3% to 4.5% of which are singletons. Material: PBMCs, obtained on the day of the yellow fever booster vaccination. The source is a man younger than 35 who received the YFV17D yellow fever vaccine. CDR3s include the opening cysteine and the closing phenylalanine or tryptophan. A D gene is named only where the DNA matches it firmly. The listing skips clone size in some rows; elsewhere it reads once, few, many or a size class.

abundance	v_gene	j_gene	d_gene	CDR3nt	CDR3aa
.	TRBV29-1	TRBJ2-3	TRBD2	TGCAGCGTTGAGGGGGGGGAGCGGAGCACAGATACGCAGTATTTT	CSVEGGERSTDTQYF
.	TRBV12-3/TRBV12-4	TRBJ2-6	.	TGTGCCAGCAGTTTTTCCGGCGGGGCCAACGTCCTGACTTTC	CASSFSGGANVLTF
many	TRBV15	TRBJ2-5	.	TGTGCCACCAGCAGACCTCTAGCGCCCCAAGAGACCCAGTACTTC	CATSRPLAPQETQYF
many	TRBV5-1	TRBJ2-2	.	TGCGCCAGCAGCCACTGGGGGACCGGGGAGCTGTTTTTT	CASSHWGTGELFF
few	TRBV5-1	TRBJ2-7	.	TGCGCCAGCAGCTTCGGTCGGGGAACCTACGAGCAGTACTTC	CASSFGRGTYEQYF
few	TRBV24-1	TRBJ2-1	TRBD1	TGTGCCACCAGTGACACCAGACAGGGCAATGAGCAGTTCTTC	CATSDTRQGNEQFF
many	TRBV7-6	TRBJ2-1	.	TGTGCCAGCAGCTTCTTGGGGGGAGTGGATGAGCAGTTCTTC	CASSFLGGVDEQFF
few	TRBV7-9	TRBJ2-1	.	TGTGCCAGCACCTCGGGGAGTGAGCAGTTCTTC	CASTSGSEQFF
few	TRBV12-3/TRBV12-4	TRBJ2-7	.	TGTGCCAGCAGTTACGTTAGGTACGAGCAGTACTTC	CASSYVRYEQYF
many	TRBV7-2	TRBJ2-1	TRBD2	TGTGCCAGCAGCCTGAATCCGACTAGCGGGGGGTACAATGAGCAGTTCTTC	CASSLNPTSGGYNEQFF
few	TRBV27	TRBJ2-3	.	TGTGCCAGCAGTCCATCAGTGGGCACAGATACGCAGTATTTT	CASSPSVGTDTQYF
many	TRBV5-6	TRBJ2-3	.	TGTGCCAGCAGCTTGACAGGGGGGGGTACGGGAGATACGCAGTATTTT	CASSLTGGGTGDTQYF
.	TRBV10-1	TRBJ2-1	.	TGCGCCAGCTCCGGGGGATTATATGGTTGGGAGCAGTTCTTC	CASSGGLYGWEQFF
.	TRBV19	TRBJ1-5	.	TGTGCCAGTAGTATGGACACCTATTATAGCAATCAGCCCCAGCATTTT	CASSMDTYYSNQPQHF
few	TRBV5-1	TRBJ2-1	TRBD1	TGCGCCAGCAGCAAGAGCGGACAGGGTTACAATGAGCAGTTCTTC	CASSKSGQGYNEQFF
.	TRBV29-1	TRBJ1-5	.	TGCAGCGTTGAATCTTTGAACAACCGATCTTTTAGCAATCAGCCCCAGCATTTT	CSVESLNNRSFSNQPQHF
many	TRBV3-2	TRBJ1-1	.	TGTGCCAGCAGCCAAGCAGCACAGGGGGCGAACACTGAAGCTTTCTTT	CASSQAAQGANTEAFF
many	TRBV7-2	TRBJ2-1	.	TGTGCCAGCGGACTACGAACAGCGACAGGGAGGAATGAGCAGTTCTTC	CASGLRTATGRNEQFF
many	TRBV5-1	TRBJ1-2	.	TGCGCCAGCAGCTTGGAATGGGGAGGCTTGGATGGCTACACCTTC	CASSLEWGGLDGYTF
.	TRBV20-1	TRBJ2-5	.	TGCAGTGCTACCGATTCGGGAACCGGACAAGAGACCCAGTACTTC	CSATDSGTGQETQYF
.	TRBV15	TRBJ1-5	TRBD1	TGTGCCACCAGCAGAGGGTGGGGACAGTTCAATCAGCCCCAGCATTTT	CATSRGWGQFNQPQHF
few	TRBV7-2	TRBJ2-3	TRBD2	TGTGCCAGCAGCCCCGGGACTAGCGACACAGATACGCAGTATTTT	CASSPGTSDTDTQYF